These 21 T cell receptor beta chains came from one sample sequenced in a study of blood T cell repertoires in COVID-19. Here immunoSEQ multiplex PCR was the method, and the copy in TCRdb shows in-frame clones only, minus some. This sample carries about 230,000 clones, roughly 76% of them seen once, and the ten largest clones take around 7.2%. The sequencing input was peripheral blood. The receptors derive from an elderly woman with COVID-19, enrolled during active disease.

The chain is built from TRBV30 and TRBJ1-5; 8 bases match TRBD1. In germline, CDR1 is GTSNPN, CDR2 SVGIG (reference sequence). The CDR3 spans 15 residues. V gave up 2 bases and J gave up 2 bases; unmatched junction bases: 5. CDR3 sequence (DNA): TGTGCCTGGAGTAGAGACAGGGGCGGCAATCAGCCCCAGCATTTT. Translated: CAWSRDRGGNQPQHF.

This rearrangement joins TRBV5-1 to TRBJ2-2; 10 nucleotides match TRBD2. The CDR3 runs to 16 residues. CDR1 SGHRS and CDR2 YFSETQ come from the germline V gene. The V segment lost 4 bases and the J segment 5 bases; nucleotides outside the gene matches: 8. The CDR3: CASSMGASGGTGELFF. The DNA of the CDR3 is TGCGCCAGCAGCATGGGGGCTAGCGGGGGTACCGGGGAGCTGTTTTTT.

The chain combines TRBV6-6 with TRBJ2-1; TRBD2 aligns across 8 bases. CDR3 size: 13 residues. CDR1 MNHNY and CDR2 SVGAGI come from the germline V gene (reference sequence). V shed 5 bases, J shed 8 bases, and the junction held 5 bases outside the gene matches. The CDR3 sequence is CASSRTSWDEQFF. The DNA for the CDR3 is TGTGCCAGCAGTCGGACTAGCTGGGATGAGCAGTTCTTC.

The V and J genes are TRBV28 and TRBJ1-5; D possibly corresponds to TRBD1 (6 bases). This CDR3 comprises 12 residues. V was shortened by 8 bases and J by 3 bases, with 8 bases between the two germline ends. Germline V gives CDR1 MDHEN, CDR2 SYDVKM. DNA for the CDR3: TGTGCCAGCCGGGACACCAATCAGCCCCAGCATTTT. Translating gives CASRDTNQPQHF.

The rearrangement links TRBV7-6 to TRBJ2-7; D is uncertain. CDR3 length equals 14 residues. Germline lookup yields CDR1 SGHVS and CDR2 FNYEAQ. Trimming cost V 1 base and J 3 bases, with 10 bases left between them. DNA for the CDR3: TGTGCCAGCAGCTTAGTTGGCAGAAACTACGAGCAGTACTTC. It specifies CASSLVGRNYEQYF.

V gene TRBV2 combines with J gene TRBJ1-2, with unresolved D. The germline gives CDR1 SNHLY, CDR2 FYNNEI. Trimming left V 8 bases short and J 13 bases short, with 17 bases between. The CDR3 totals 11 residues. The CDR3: CASGGVTFGTF. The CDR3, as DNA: TGTGCCAGCGGAGGTGTCACCTTTGGCACCTTC.

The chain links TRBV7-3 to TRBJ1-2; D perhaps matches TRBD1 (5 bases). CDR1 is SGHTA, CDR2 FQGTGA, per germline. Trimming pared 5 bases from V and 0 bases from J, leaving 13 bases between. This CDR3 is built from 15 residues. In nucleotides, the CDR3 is TGTGCCAGCAGCCGTGGGGCGGGGGCTAACTATGGCTACACCTTC. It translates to CASSRGAGANYGYTF.

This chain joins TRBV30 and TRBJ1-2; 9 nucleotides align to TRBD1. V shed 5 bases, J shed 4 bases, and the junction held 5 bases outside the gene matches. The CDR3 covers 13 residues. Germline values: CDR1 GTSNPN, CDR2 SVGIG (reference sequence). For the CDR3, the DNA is TGTGCCTGGGAGACAGGGGGACTCTATGGCTACACCTTC. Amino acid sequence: CAWETGGLYGYTF.

The CDR3 region is CASSLRTGNYGYTF. The CDR3 DNA reads TGTGCCAGCAGCCTCCGGACAGGGAACTATGGCTACACCTTC. V usage is TRBV4-2 and J usage is TRBJ1-2, with TRBD1 identical over 8 bases. With 4 bases clipped from V and 2 bases from J, the junction kept 3 bases outside the gene matches. Germline CDR1 LGHNA, CDR2 YNFKEQ. This CDR3 has 14 amino acids.

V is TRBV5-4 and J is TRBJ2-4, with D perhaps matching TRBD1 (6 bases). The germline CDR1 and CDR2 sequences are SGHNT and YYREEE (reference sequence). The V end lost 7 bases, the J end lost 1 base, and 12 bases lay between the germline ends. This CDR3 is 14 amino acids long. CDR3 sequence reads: CASGVQGAKNIQYF. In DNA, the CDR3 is TGTGCCAGCGGGGTTCAGGGGGCCAAAAACATTCAGTACTTC.

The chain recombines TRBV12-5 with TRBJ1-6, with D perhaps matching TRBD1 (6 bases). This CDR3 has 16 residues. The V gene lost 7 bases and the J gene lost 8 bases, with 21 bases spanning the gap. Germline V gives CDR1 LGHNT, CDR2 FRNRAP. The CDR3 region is CASDTGTSEFYSPLHF. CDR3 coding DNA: TGTGCTAGTGACACCGGGACATCGGAATTTTATTCACCCCTCCACTTT.

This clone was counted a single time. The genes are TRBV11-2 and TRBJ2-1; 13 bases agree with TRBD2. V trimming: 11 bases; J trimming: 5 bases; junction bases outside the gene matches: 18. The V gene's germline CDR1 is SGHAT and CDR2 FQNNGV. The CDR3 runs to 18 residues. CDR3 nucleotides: TGTGCCCCCCGGGTGCAGACGAGTGGGACTAGCGGGAACAATGAGCAGTTCTTC. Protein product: CAPRVQTSGTSGNNEQFF.

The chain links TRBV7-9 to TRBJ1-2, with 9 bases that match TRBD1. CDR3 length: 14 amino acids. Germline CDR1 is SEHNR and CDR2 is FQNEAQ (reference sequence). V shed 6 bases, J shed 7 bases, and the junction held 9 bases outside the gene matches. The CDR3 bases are TGTGCCAGCAGTTTTGGGGACAGGGAAAGTGGCTACACCTTC. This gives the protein CASSFGDRESGYTF.

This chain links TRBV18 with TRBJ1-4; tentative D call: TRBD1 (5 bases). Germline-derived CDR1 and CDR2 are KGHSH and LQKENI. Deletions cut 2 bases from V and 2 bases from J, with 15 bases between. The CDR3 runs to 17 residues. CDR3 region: CASSPVQQVWTNEKLFF. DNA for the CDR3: TGTGCCAGCTCACCAGTCCAACAGGTCTGGACTAATGAAAAACTGTTTTTT.

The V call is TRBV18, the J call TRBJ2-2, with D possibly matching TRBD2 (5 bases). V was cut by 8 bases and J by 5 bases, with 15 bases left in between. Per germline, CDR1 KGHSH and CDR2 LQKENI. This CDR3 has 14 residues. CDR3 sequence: CASEKGLNTGELFF. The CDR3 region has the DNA TGTGCCAGCGAAAAAGGACTGAATACCGGGGAGCTGTTTTTT.

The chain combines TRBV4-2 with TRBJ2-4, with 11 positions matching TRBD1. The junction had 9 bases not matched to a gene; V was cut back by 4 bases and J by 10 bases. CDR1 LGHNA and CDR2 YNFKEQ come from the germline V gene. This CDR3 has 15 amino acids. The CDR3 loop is CASSPSGTGGDIQYF. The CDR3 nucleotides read TGTGCCAGCAGCCCCTCAGGGACAGGGGGAGATATTCAGTACTTC.

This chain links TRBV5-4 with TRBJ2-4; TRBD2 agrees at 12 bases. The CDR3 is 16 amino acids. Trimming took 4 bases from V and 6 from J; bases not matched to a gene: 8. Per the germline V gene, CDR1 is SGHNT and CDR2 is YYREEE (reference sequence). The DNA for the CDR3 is TGTGCCAGCAGCACGGGGGGGACTAGCGGGCTAAACATTCAGTACTTC. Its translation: CASSTGGTSGLNIQYF.

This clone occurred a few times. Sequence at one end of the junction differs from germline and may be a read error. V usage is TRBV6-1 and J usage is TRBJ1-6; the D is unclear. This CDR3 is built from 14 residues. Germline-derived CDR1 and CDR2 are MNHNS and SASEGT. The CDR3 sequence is CASREDFPNSPLHF. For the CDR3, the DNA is TGTGCCAGCAGGGAAGACTTCCCAAATTCACCCCTCCACTTT.

The CDR3 is CASSFERSSPLHF. Here the CDR3 DNA reads TGTGCCAGCAGCTTTGAGAGGTCATCACCCCTCCACTTT. The chain uses TRBV7-6 and TRBJ1-6, with D unclear. Germline CDR1 is SGHVS and CDR2 is FNYEAQ. There are 13 residues in the CDR3. Trimming took 3 bases from V and 10 from J, leaving 10 bases between them.

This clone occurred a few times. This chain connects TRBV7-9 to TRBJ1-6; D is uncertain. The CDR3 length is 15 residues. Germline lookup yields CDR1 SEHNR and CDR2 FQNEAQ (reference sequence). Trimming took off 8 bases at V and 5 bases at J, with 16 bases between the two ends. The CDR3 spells CASESSGRDNSPLHF. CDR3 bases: TGTGCCAGCGAATCCTCGGGGAGGGATAATTCACCCCTCCACTTT. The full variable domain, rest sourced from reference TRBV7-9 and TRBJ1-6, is DTGVSQNPRHKITKRGQNVTFRCDPISEHNRLYWYRQTLGQGPEFLTYFQNEAQLEKSRLLSDRFSAERPKGSFSTLEIQRTEQGDSAMYLCASESSGRDNSPLHFGNGTRLTVT.

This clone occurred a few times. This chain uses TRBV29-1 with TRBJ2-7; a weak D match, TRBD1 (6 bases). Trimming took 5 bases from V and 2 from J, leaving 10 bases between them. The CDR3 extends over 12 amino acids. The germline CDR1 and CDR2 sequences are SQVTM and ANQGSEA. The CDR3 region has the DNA TGCAGCGTTATCAGGGGAGCCTACGAGCAGTACTTC. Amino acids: CSVIRGAYEQYF.